The present T cell receptor (beta chain) was sequenced within a study of T cells after posttransplantation cyclophosphamide. Findings of the study overall: Blood and skin or GI T cell repertoires showed limited TRB overlap. Donor-recipient repertoire similarity was low at 1-2 months, rising over year one.

There are many counts of this clone. Its antigen remains unidentified. Sequencing was performed with immunoSEQ multiplex PCR; in TCRdb, only in-frame clones are kept and a portion is missing. Recorded here are about 37,000 clones, none singletons. The CDR3 length is 14 residues. Trimming removed 2 bases at V and 2 bases at J, with 10 bases between. The germline V gene has CDR1 ENHRY and CDR2 SYGVKD. The receptor comes from a man aged 30 to 45 in good health and a related stem cell transplant donor. This chain uses TRBV10-3 with TRBJ2-7, with D perhaps matching TRBD2 (6 bases). Sequenced: PBMCs. CDR3 coding DNA: TGTGCCATCAGTGAGCCGGGGGTGACCTACGAGCAGTACTTC. This gives the protein CAISEPGVTYEQYF.